This TCR beta chain was documented in a study of PD-L1 blockade in urothelial cancer. For the study at large: Researchers found blood samples held a median of roughly 140,000 T cells.

The time point denotes: peripheral blood 6 weeks after treatment start. Clones were sequenced by immunoSEQ multiplex PCR, and TCRdb holds only the in-frame ones, with some missing. The data show 100,000 to 150,000 clones, 86% seen once. Germline CDR1 SGHRS, CDR2 YFSETQ. The CDR3 has 15 residues. The ends lost 0 bases at V and 12 bases at J; junction bases unmatched: 12. V and J are TRBV5-1 and TRBJ2-1; TRBD2 aligns across 7 bases. This sequence originates from a man aged 45-65 years with urothelial cancer. Material: PBMCs, obtained around atezolizumab (anti-PD-L1) treatment. This CDR3 reads CASSLERSGAGGQFF. As DNA, the CDR3 is TGCGCCAGCAGCTTGGAGCGAAGCGGGGCAGGTGGGCAGTTCTTC.